This T cell receptor beta chain was recovered during a study of blood T cell repertoires in COVID-19. Study as a whole: Sites across the United States, Italy and Spain contributed samples from acute and convalescent COVID-19. The analysed material was cDNA or gDNA that came from T cells, B-cell-depleted T cells, or PBMCs.

V shed 1 base and J 5 bases; nucleotides not matched to a gene: 10. In germline, CDR1 is SGHAT, CDR2 FQNNGV. The CDR3 spans 16 residues. It was during active infection that Seattle patients were enrolled and then longitudinally followed. The repertoire was sequenced with immunoSEQ multiplex PCR; TCRdb's copy has only in-frame clones and lacks some. The sample contains some 200,000 clones, 84% of which appear only once. The sample holds one count of this clone. The receptor was derived from a woman of 80 years or more with COVID-19, enrolled during active disease. The rearrangement links TRBV11-2 to TRBJ2-5; TRBD2 matches 7 bases. The sample was peripheral blood. CDR3 bases: TGTGCCAGCAGCTTAGCCGGCGCAGGGCGGGGGGAGACCCAGTACTTC. This gives the protein CASSLAGAGRGETQYF.